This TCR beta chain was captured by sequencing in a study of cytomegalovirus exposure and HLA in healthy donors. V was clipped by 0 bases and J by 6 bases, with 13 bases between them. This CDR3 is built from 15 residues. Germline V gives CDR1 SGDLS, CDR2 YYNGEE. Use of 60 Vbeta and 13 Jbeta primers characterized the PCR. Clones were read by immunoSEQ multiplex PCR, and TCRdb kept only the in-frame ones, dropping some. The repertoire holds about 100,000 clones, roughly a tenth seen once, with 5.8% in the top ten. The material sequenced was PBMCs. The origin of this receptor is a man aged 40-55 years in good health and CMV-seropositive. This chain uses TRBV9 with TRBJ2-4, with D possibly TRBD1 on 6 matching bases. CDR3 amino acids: CASSVDPRGPNIQYF. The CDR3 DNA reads TGTGCCAGCAGCGTAGACCCCAGGGGTCCAAACATTCAGTACTTC.